Reported below is one T cell receptor (beta chain). CDR1 is SNHLY and CDR2 is FYNNEI in the germline V gene. The CDR3 sequence is 14 residues long. The J segment lost 4 bases and the V segment lost 4 bases, leaving 3 bases of the junction unmatched. These data come from a study of blood T cell repertoires in COVID-19. Sequencing was performed with immunoSEQ multiplex PCR; in TCRdb, only in-frame clones are kept and a portion is missing. The profile shows nearly 250,000 clones, more than 70% of them singletons. The chain joins TRBV2 to TRBJ1-5, with 8 bases aligning to TRBD1. The sample taken for sequencing was PBMCs or T cells enriched from blood (not recorded which). This sequence originates from a woman in her forties or fifties who had recovered from COVID-19. CDR3 residues: CASSGTGWNQPQHF. CDR3 nucleotides: TGTGCCAGCAGTGGGACAGGGTGGAATCAGCCCCAGCATTTT. Filled out from reference TRBV2 and TRBJ1-5, the complete variable domain reads EPEVTQTPSHQVTQMGQEVILRCVPISNHLYFYWYRQILGQKVEFLVSFYNNEISEKSEIFDDQFSVERPDGSNFTLKIRSTKLEDSAMYFCASSGTGWNQPQHFGDGTRLSIL.